Shown below are 24 T cell receptor beta chains from a single sample sequenced in a study of response to subunit inactivated influenza vaccine. TCRdb reanalysed the RT-PCR reads using MiXCR and keeps one entry per CDR3 protein. The data contain about 480,000 distinct CDR3 sequences, 10% to 15% of them singletons. The sequenced sample was PBMCs from blood, obtained around seven weeks after vaccination. All receptors come from a man between 45 and 60 years old who received an inactivated influenza vaccine.

CDR3 DNA sequence: TGCGCCAGCAGCTCCCCGGGGCGGGGGTACCAAGAGACCCAGTACTTC. Protein: CASSSPGRGYQETQYF. The V gene is TRBV5-1, the J gene TRBJ2-5; 7 bases match TRBD2. This CDR3 has 16 residues. The germline V gene encodes CDR1 SGHRS and CDR2 YFSETQ. The V and J ends lost 3 bases and 0 bases, in that order; junction bases with no gene match: 8.

The chain carries TRBV7-2 and TRBJ1-6, with D tentatively TRBD1 (6 bases). V lost 0 bases, J lost 8 bases, and 11 bases lay in between. This CDR3 region has 15 residues. Germline V gives CDR1 SGHTA, CDR2 FQGNSA. CDR3 loop: CASSLAPGVDSPLHF. CDR3 DNA sequence: TGTGCCAGCAGCTTAGCTCCAGGGGTCGATTCACCCCTCCACTTT.

This clonotype has a handful of counts. This chain uses TRBV27 with TRBJ2-7, with D possibly being TRBD2 (6 bases). This CDR3 comprises 13 residues. Between the trimmed V and J ends, which lost 6 bases and 5 bases, there was a span of 14 bases. Germline CDR1 is MNHEY and CDR2 is SMNVEV (reference sequence). The CDR3 sequence: CASREGRQHEQYF. The CDR3 DNA follows: TGTGCCAGCAGGGAGGGGCGACAACACGAGCAGTACTTC.

This clonotype occurred a few times. The genes are TRBV5-1 and TRBJ2-2, with 13 positions matching TRBD2. The CDR3 sequence is 18 residues long. Germline V gives CDR1 SGHRS, CDR2 YFSETQ. V dropped 4 bases and J dropped 4; count of bases not matched to a gene: 10. CDR3 in DNA: TGCGCCAGCAGCAGAACTAGCGGGAGGGCCCCGGGCACCGGGGAGCTGTTTTTT. This gives the protein CASSRTSGRAPGTGELFF.

This clonotype was seen more than once but under ten times. V is TRBV5-1 and J is TRBJ2-7, with 9 bases aligning to TRBD2. The CDR3 consists of 15 residues. V trimming: 1 base; J trimming: 3 bases; junction bases outside the gene matches: 5. Germline CDR1 SGHRS, CDR2 YFSETQ. CDR3 protein: CASSLSGTSNYEQYF. The CDR3 nucleotides read TGCGCCAGCAGCTTGAGCGGGACTAGCAACTACGAGCAGTACTTC.

In its sample, this clonotype was seen many times. This chain uses TRBV9 with TRBJ2-5, with D perhaps matching TRBD1 (6 bases). V dropped 2 bases and J dropped 3 bases, with 11 bases sitting between them. Germline V lookup: CDR1 SGDLS, CDR2 YYNGEE. The length of the CDR3 is 14 residues. CDR3 DNA: TGTGCCAGCAGCGTCACAGGGCGTAAAGAGACCCAGTACTTC. It encodes CASSVTGRKETQYF.

This clonotype was recorded many times. The chain carries TRBV28 and TRBJ2-3; the match to TRBD2 covers 9 bases. CDR1 and CDR2 (germline): MDHEN, SYDVKM. This CDR3 has 14 amino acids. The V gene end was trimmed by 2 bases and the J gene end by 7 bases; junction bases not matched to a gene: 4. The CDR3 is CASSLLAGHYTQYF. The CDR3 DNA reads TGTGCCAGCAGTTTACTAGCGGGGCACTATACGCAGTATTTT.

This clonotype showed up just a few times. This chain connects TRBV5-1 to TRBJ2-1; the match to TRBD2 covers 12 bases. The trim removed 3 bases at V and 7 bases at J, leaving 11 bases unmatched. There are 17 residues in the CDR3. Germline V gene lookup returns CDR1 SGHRS and CDR2 YFSETQ. The CDR3 reads CASSSHPSGGASNEQFF. CDR3 nucleotides: TGCGCCAGCAGCTCACACCCTAGCGGGGGGGCGAGTAATGAGCAGTTCTTC.

The V call is TRBV4-3, the J call TRBJ2-5; D uncertain. Germline V CDR1 and CDR2: LGHNA, YSLEER. CDR3 length: 15 amino acids. V lost 1 base and J lost 7, with 16 bases in between. In DNA form, the CDR3 reads TGCGCCAGCAGCCAAGGGACCTTGGAAGTCGTGACCCAGTACTTC. It codes for CASSQGTLEVVTQYF.

At least ten counts were recorded for this clonotype. The chain recombines TRBV3-1 with TRBJ2-1; D gene ambiguous. The CDR3 totals 12 residues. V lost 3 bases, J lost 5 bases, and 5 bases lay in between. The germline CDR1 and CDR2 sequences are LGHDT and YNNKEL (reference sequence). CDR3 sequence reads: CASSQWNNEQFF. DNA for the CDR3: TGTGCCAGCAGCCAGTGGAACAATGAGCAGTTCTTC.

The rearrangement uses TRBV12-3 or TRBV12-4 and TRBJ1-5; D gene unclear. V was trimmed by 4 bases and J by 3 bases, leaving 7 bases between them. The CDR3 length is 13 residues. CDR3 sequence reads: CASSSIANQPQHF. CDR3 sequence (DNA): TGTGCCAGCAGTTCTATCGCCAATCAGCCCCAGCATTTT.

CDR3 sequence reads: CASSPFRAANEQFF. The CDR3 bases are TGTGCCAGCAGTCCCTTCCGGGCCGCGAATGAGCAGTTCTTC. The V call is TRBV27, the J call TRBJ2-1; the D is unclear. Germline V gives CDR1 MNHEY, CDR2 SMNVEV (reference sequence). V lost 5 bases, J lost 7 bases, and 15 bases lay in between. This CDR3 contains 14 residues.

This clonotype appeared many times. The rearrangement links TRBV9 to TRBJ2-3; TRBD2 might be the D (6 bases). Germline V lookup: CDR1 SGDLS, CDR2 YYNGEE. The CDR3 covers 14 residues. The germline V and J ends were trimmed by 2 bases and 2 bases, with 9 bases remaining between them. This CDR3 reads CASSVGGSTDTQYF. Here the CDR3 DNA reads TGTGCCAGCAGCGTTGGGGGGTCCACAGATACGCAGTATTTT.

The rearrangement links TRBV6-1 to TRBJ2-1; 11 nucleotides line up with TRBD2. Germline-derived CDR1 and CDR2 are MNHNS and SASEGT. The CDR3 sequence is 15 residues long. V trimming: 6 bases; J trimming: 7 bases; junction bases outside the gene matches: 8. CDR3 in DNA: TGTGCCAGCAGGGCAACGGGACTAGCGGTTAATGAGCAGTTCTTC. This translates into CASRATGLAVNEQFF.

This clonotype has more than one count but fewer than ten. The chain couples TRBV11-2 to TRBJ2-1; 16 bases are shared with TRBD2. Germline V gives CDR1 SGHAT, CDR2 FQNNGV. The length of the CDR3 is 20 residues. V was clipped by 5 bases and J by 3 bases; unmatched bases: 13. CDR3 loop: CASSLKPGLAGGPIYNEQFF. In DNA, the CDR3 is TGTGCCAGCAGCCTTAAACCGGGACTAGCGGGAGGGCCCATCTACAATGAGCAGTTCTTC.

This chain links TRBV3-1 with TRBJ2-4; possibly TRBD1 or TRBD2 for D (5 bases each). The V end was cut by 2 bases, the J end by 3 bases, with 8 bases between. CDR3 length: 14 amino acids. Germline lookup yields CDR1 LGHDT and CDR2 YNNKEL (reference sequence). The CDR3 sequence is CASSQWDGKNIQYF. CDR3 nucleotide sequence: TGTGCCAGCAGCCAATGGGACGGCAAAAACATTCAGTACTTC.

This clonotype has a handful of counts. This chain joins TRBV28 and TRBJ1-4; no definite D call. The CDR3 runs 14 residues. In germline, CDR1 is MDHEN, CDR2 SYDVKM. The V and J ends lost 5 bases and 4 bases respectively, with 11 bases between them. The CDR3 sequence is CASSLAPFNEKLFF. DNA of the CDR3: TGTGCCAGCAGTCTCGCCCCCTTTAATGAAAAACTGTTTTTT.

Concerning this clonotype itself: An end of the junction does not agree with germline; a read error may underlie this. The chain employs TRBV7-8 and TRBJ2-7, with D possibly matching TRBD1 (6 bases). The germline V gene has CDR1 SGHVS and CDR2 FQNEAQ. The length of the CDR3 is 11 residues. The CDR3 DNA sequence: TGTGTCAGCACCCTAACAGGGCCGCAGTACTTC. This translates into CVSTLTGPQYF.

V usage is TRBV27 and J usage is TRBJ1-2; D is uncertain. Trimming pared 6 bases from V and 4 bases from J, leaving 15 bases between. There are 14 residues in the CDR3. In germline, CDR1 is MNHEY, CDR2 SMNVEV (reference sequence). The CDR3 nucleotides are TGTGCCAGCAGATTTAGAGGGTACGGCTATGGCTACACCTTC. It translates to CASRFRGYGYGYTF.

This clonotype has at least ten counts. The J gene is TRBJ2-2, the V gene TRBV6-2 or TRBV6-3; no reliable D call. CDR1 is MNHEY, CDR2 SVGEGT, per germline. CDR3 size: 14 residues. Trimming removed 5 bases from V and 4 bases from J, with 11 bases in between. The CDR3 bases are TGTGCCAGCAGTCCCGGACCTATCACCGGGGAGCTGTTTTTT. Its translation is CASSPGPITGELFF.

This clonotype occurred a few times. The V and J genes are TRBV6-5 and TRBJ1-5; D not certain. The germline V gene has CDR1 MNHEY and CDR2 SVGAGI. CDR3 length: 13 amino acids. Trimming stripped 2 bases from V and 9 bases from J, with 11 bases between. CDR3 nucleotide sequence: TGTGCCAGCAGTTACAGGGCGTCCGGGCCCCAGCATTTT. Its translation is CASSYRASGPQHF.

This clonotype has more than one count but fewer than ten. The CDR3, as DNA: TGTGCCAGCAGCCACGGGACAGCCGAGCAGTACTTC. It specifies CASSHGTAEQYF. The V and J genes are TRBV4-2 and TRBJ2-7; TRBD1 matches 7 bases. There are 12 residues in the CDR3. Trimming took 3 bases from V and 6 from J; bases not matched to a gene: 2. CDR1 LGHNA and CDR2 YNFKEQ come from the germline V gene.

This clonotype was detected a few times. This rearrangement joins TRBV24-1 to TRBJ1-1; the D is unclear. Per germline, CDR1 KGHDR and CDR2 SFDVKD. CDR3 size: 13 residues. Deletions cut 5 bases from V and 1 base from J, with 7 bases between. CDR3 residues: CATSAQPNTEAFF. In DNA form, the CDR3 reads TGTGCCACCAGTGCCCAGCCGAACACTGAAGCTTTCTTT.

This chain uses TRBV7-3 with TRBJ2-7; unclear D gene. CDR1 and CDR2 from the germline V gene are SGHTA and FQGTGA. V was cut by 0 bases and J by 6 bases, with 9 bases left in between. The CDR3 has 13 residues. CDR3 bases: TGTGCCAGCAGCTTAACAGGGTCGAGCGAGCAGTACTTC. It specifies CASSLTGSSEQYF.